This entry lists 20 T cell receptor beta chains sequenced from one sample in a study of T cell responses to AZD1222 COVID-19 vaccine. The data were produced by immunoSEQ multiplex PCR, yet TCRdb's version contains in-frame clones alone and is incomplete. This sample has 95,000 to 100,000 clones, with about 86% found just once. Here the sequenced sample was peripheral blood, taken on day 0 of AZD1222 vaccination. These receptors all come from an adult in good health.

DNA of the CDR3: TGTGCCAGCAGATTCCAACGAGGGGGCGCTGAAGCTTTCTTT. Its protein is CASRFQRGGAEAFF. The chain recombines TRBV28 with TRBJ1-1, with 7 bases identical to TRBD1. The V gene end was trimmed by 6 bases and the J gene end by 6 bases; junction bases not matched to a gene: 10. Looked up from germline, CDR1 is MDHEN and CDR2 is SYDVKM. The CDR3 contains 14 residues.

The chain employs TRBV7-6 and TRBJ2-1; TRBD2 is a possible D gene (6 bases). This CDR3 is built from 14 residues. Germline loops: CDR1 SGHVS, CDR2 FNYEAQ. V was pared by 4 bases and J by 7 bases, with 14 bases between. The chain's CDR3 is CASSSTLGGNEQFF. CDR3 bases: TGTGCCAGCAGCTCTACCCTGGGGGGTAATGAGCAGTTCTTC.

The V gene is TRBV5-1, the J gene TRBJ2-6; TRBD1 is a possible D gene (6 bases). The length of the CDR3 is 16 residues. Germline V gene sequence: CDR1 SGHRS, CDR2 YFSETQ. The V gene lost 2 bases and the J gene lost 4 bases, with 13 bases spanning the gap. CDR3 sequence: CASSFDQGFGANVLTF. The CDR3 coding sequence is TGCGCCAGCAGCTTTGACCAGGGGTTCGGGGCCAACGTCCTGACTTTC.

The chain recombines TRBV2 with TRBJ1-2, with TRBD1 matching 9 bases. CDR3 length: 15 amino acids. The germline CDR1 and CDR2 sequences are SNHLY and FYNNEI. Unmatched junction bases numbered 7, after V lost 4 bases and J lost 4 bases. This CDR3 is CASSVGQGSGYGYTF. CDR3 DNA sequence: TGTGCCAGCAGTGTAGGACAGGGGTCCGGCTATGGCTACACCTTC.

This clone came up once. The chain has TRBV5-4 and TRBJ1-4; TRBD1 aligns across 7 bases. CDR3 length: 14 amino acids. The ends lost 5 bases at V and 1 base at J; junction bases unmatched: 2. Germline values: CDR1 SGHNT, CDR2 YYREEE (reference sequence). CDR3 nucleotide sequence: TGTGCCAGCAGAAACAGGGGAACTAATGAAAAACTGTTTTTT. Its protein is CASRNRGTNEKLFF. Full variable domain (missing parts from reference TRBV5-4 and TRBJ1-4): ETGVTQSPTHLIKTRGQQVTLRCSSQSGHNTVSWYQQALGQGPQFIFQYYREEENGRGNFPPRFSGLQFPNYSSELNVNALELDDSALYLCASRNRGTNEKLFFGSGTQLSVL.

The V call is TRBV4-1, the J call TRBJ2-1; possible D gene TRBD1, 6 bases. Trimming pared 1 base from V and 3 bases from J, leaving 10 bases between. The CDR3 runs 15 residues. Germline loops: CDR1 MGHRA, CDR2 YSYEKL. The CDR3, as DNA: TGCGCCAGCAGCCAAGCGACAGGAGACTACAATGAGCAGTTCTTC. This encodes CASSQATGDYNEQFF.

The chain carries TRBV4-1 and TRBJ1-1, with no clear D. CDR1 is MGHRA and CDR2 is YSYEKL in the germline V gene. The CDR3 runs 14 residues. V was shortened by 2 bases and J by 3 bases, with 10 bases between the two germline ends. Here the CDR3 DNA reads TGCGCCAGCAGCCAATTAAGTGCCCACACTGAAGCTTTCTTT. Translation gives CASSQLSAHTEAFF.

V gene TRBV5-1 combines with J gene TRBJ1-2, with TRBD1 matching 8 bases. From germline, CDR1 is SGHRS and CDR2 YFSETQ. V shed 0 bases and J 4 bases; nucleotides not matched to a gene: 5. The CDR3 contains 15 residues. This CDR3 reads CASSLGRGRGYGYTF. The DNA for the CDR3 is TGCGCCAGCAGCTTGGGCAGGGGGCGAGGCTATGGCTACACCTTC.

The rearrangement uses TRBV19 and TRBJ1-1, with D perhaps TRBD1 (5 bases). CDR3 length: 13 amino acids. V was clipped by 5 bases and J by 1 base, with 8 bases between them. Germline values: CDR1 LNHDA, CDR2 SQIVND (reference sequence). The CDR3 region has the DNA TGTGCCAGTAGTCAGACAGAGAACACTGAAGCTTTCTTT. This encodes CASSQTENTEAFF.

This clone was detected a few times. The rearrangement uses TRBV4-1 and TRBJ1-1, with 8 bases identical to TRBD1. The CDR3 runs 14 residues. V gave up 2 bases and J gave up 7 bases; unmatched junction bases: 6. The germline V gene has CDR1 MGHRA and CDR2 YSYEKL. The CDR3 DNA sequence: TGCGCCAGCAGCCAACCGACAGGGGTGGTTGAAGCTTTCTTT. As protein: CASSQPTGVVEAFF.

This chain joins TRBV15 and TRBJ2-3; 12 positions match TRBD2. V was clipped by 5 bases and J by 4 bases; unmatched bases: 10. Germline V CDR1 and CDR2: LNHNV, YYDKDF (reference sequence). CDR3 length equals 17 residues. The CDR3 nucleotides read TGTGCCACCAGCCCTGACAGACTAGCGGGAGCCCCAGATACGCAGTATTTT. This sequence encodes CATSPDRLAGAPDTQYF. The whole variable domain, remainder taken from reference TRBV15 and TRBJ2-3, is DAMVIQNPRYQVTQFGKPVTLSCSQTLNHNVMYWYQQKSSQAPKLLFHYYDKDFNNEADTPDNFQSRRPNTSFCFLDIRSPGLGDTAMYLCATSPDRLAGAPDTQYFGPGTRLTVL.

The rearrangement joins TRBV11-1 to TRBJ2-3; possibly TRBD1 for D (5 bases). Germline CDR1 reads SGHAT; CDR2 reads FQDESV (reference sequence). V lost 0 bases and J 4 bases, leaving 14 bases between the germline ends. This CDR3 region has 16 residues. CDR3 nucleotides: TGTGCCAGCAGCTTAGCGATGGGGATAGGGGCAGATACGCAGTATTTT. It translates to CASSLAMGIGADTQYF.

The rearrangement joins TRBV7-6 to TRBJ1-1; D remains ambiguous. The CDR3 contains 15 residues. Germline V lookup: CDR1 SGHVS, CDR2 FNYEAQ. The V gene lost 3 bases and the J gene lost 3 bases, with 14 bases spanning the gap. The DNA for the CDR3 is TGTGCCAGCAGCTTCCGCACGTGGGGTGACACTGAAGCTTTCTTT. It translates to CASSFRTWGDTEAFF.

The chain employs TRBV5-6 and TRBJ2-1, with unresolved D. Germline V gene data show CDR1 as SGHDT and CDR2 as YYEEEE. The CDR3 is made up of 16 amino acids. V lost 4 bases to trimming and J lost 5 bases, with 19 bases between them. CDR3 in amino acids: CASSLILLTDDNEQFF. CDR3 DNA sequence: TGTGCCAGCAGCCTTATACTACTGACCGACGACAATGAGCAGTTCTTC.

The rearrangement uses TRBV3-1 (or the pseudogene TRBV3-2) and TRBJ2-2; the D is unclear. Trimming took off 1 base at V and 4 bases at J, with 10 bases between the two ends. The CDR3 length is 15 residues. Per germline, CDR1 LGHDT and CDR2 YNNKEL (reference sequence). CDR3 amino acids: CASSQALTITGELFF. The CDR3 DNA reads TGTGCCAGCAGCCAAGCGTTGACGATCACCGGGGAGCTGTTTTTT.

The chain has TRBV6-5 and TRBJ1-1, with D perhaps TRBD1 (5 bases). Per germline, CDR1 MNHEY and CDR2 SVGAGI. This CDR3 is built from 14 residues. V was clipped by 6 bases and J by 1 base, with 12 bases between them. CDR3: CASRGQGGNTEAFF. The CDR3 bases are TGTGCCAGCAGGGGCCAGGGAGGGAACACTGAAGCTTTCTTT.

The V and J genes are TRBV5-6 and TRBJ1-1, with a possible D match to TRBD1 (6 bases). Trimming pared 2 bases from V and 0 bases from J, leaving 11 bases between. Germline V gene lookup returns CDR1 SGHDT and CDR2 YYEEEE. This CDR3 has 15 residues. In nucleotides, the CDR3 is TGTGCCAGCAGCTTAGGACAGACCCTGAACACTGAAGCTTTCTTT. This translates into CASSLGQTLNTEAFF.

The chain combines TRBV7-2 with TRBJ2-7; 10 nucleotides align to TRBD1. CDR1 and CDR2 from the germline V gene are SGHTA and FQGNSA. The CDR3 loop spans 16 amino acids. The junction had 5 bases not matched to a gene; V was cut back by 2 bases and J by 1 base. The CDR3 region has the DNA TGTGCCAGCAGCTTACCCGGGACAGGGGTTTCCTACGAGCAGTACTTC. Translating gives CASSLPGTGVSYEQYF.

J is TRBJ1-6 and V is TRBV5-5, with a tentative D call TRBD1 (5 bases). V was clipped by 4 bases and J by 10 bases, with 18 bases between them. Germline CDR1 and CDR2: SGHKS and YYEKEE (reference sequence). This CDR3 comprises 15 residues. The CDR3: CASSQDSLERSPLHF. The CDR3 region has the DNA TGTGCCAGCAGCCAAGACAGTTTAGAGAGGTCACCCCTCCACTTT.

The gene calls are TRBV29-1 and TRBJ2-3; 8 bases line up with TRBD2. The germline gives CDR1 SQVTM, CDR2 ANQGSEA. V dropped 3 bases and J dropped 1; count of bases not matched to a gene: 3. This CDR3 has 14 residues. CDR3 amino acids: CSVERREGTDTQYF. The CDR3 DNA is TGCAGCGTTGAGAGGCGGGAGGGCACAGATACGCAGTATTTT.